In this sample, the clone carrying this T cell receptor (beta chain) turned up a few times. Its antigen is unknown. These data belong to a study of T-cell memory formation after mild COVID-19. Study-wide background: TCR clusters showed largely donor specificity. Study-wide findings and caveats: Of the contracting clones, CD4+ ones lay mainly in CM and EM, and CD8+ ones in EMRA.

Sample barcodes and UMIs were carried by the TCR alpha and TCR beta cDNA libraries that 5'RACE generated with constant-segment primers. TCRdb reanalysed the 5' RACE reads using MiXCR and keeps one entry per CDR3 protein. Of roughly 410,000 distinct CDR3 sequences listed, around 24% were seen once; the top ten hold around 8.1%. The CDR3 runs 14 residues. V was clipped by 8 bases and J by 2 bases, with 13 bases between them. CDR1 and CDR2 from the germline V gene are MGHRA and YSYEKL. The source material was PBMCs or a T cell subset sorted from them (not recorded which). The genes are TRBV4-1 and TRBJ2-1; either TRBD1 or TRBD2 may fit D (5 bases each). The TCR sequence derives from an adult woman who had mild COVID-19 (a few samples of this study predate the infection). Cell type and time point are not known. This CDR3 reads CASQEGRTYNEQFF. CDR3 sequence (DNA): TGCGCCAGCCAAGAGGGGCGGACCTACAATGAGCAGTTCTTC.